The entry below gives a single TCR beta chain sequence along with its context. The data were taken from a study of blood T cell repertoires in COVID-19. The wider study: PBMCs, B-cell-depleted T cells, or T cells provided the cDNA or gDNA that made up the material.

The CDR3 totals 11 residues. CDR1 and CDR2 from the germline V gene are GTSNPN and SVGIG (reference sequence). The ends were cut back, 8 bases at V and 3 bases at J, with 8 bases in the middle. In the authors' workflow: Estimated nucleated cell counts came from reference gene primer amplification. Some clones are missing from TCRdb's copy, which holds only in-frame ones; the method was immunoSEQ multiplex PCR. That table is the source of V, J and clone size, and D and trimming were worked out from the DNA. The sample yields approximately 670,000 clones, around 90% seen once. The source of this sequence is a woman aged 18 to 35 with acute or convalescent COVID-19. This chain uses TRBV30 with TRBJ1-3; D ambiguous. Material for sequencing was peripheral blood. The CDR3 loop is CAGVGGNTIYF. As DNA, the CDR3 is TGTGCCGGAGTGGGTGGAAACACCATATATTTT. Variable domain in full (rest from reference TRBV30 and TRBJ1-3): SQTIHQWPATLVQPVGSPLSLECTVEGTSNPNLYWYRQAAGRGLQLLFYSVGIGQISSEVPQNLSASRPQDRQFILSSKKLLLSDSGFYLCAGVGGNTIYFGEGSWLTVV.